This paragraph reports one T cell receptor (beta chain). Its cognate antigen has yet to be identified. The record has no base qualities; no much larger clone is one base away. These data belong to a study of a mutant IDH1 vaccine in newly diagnosed glioma (dated by TCRdb to the early 2020s). General notes on the study: Vaccination was initiated 4-6 weeks after radiotherapy alone, or concurrently with temozolomide cycles in the chemotherapy-containing groups. Of the 30 to 35 treated patients, approximately 62% were male and around 38% were female, and a mean age of 40.4 years was recorded. Longitudinal TCRB deep sequencing was done for 25 treated patients, wherever samples were available for exploratory analyses. Before enrollment, most patients had been given radiochemotherapy with temozolomide as standard therapy, while the rest had received either radiotherapy alone or temozolomide alone. Peripheral blood samples were drawn at six visits, namely V03 (baseline), V05, V07, V10, V12 and V13. The week-35 safety follow-up took place at visit V12, and the week-47 end of study took place at visit V13. Points the paper makes about the study in general: Vaccine-induced immune responses across multiple MHC alleles were detected in approximately 94% of patients. Selection of PBMC samples for TCRB deep sequencing was based on availability. No apparent relationship was observed between pseudoprogression and alterations in the top peripheral T cell clonotypes detected by TCRB sequencing. The authors noted that analyses of patient blood samples could not be reproduced because of sample limitations.

The sample's time point label, decoded: week 35, safety follow-up. Every vaccine dose consisted of 300 ug of a 20-mer mutant IDH1 peptide in Montanide, administered subcutaneously together with topical imiquimod. Patients received eight vaccinations in weeks 1, 3, 5, 7, 11, 15, 19 and 23, corresponding to visits V03 through V10. All donors had newly diagnosed IDH1-mutant astrocytomas of WHO grade 3 or 4 that showed loss of nuclear ATRX. The samples were drawn from NOA16, a multicentre, single-arm, open-label phase I trial in Germany that tested a mutant IDH1 peptide vaccine in humans for the first time. Genomic DNA for TCRB sequencing was isolated from EDTA blood with the DNeasy Blood and Tissue Kit. Compared with germline, V lacks 4 bases and J lacks 4 bases; bases without a gene match: 9. The CDR3, from cysteine to phenylalanine, totals 15 residues. Here the CDR3 DNA is all that survives: 45 bases in frame from base 1. From a lookup of the germline V gene, CDR1 and CDR2 are SGDLS and YYNGEE.

Libraries were prepared through the immunoSEQ multiplex PCR assay. Rearranged TCR beta chain sequences were amplified with the hsTCRB Kit following the manufacturer's protocol. Sequencing of TCRB libraries was carried out on an Illumina MiSeq. In the original analysis: The proprietary platform of the kit vendor was used for demultiplexing, trimming and gene mapping. The table was pulled from immuneACCESS by TCRdb, which kept in-frame rearrangements only. Such tables lose some clones; where checked, under half of the loss comes from unresolved V genes, and the rest has no known cause. The D gene and trimming were derived from the DNA, and the V and J assignments and clone size from that table. This sample holds tens of thousands of clones; roughly 79% were observed only once. Approximately 5% of the sample goes to the ten largest clones.

The sequencing used PBMCs, collected from a glioma patient whose treatment included an IDH1 peptide vaccine. The chain is assembled from TRBV9 and TRBJ1-1; 8 central bases correspond to TRBD1. This receptor was obtained from a man aged 35 to 55 with glioma. At the DNA level, the sequence is TGTGCCAGCAGCATTCAGACAGGGGCTGGCACTGAAGCTTTCTTT. Its amino acids are CASSIQTGAGTEAFF.